The following is a TCR beta chain sequence with its context. Its antigen remains unidentified. Germline-derived CDR1 and CDR2 are MDHEN and SYDVKM. The ends were cut back, 6 bases at V and 4 bases at J, with 15 bases in the middle. This CDR3 is 14 amino acids long. Sequenced by immunoSEQ multiplex PCR; TCRdb stores in-frame clones only, minus some. Altogether roughly 120,000 clones are present, about 90% being singletons, with the ten largest covering about 4.8%. The sample originates from a study of T cell responses to AZD1222 COVID-19 vaccine. Study information: Combined were second doses at about 4 or about 12 weeks. Study findings and constraints: Compared with day 0, the breadth and depth of the Spike-specific TCR repertoire rose significantly after two doses of AZD1222. Among the donors, most were white British and more were female, and clonal diversity was possibly underestimated.

The TCR originated in an adult in good health. This chain connects TRBV28 to TRBJ1-1; possibly TRBD1 for D (6 bases). Sequenced here: peripheral blood, sampled on day 0 of AZD1222 vaccination. CDR3 sequence reads: CASSLSGGGTEAFF. For the CDR3, the DNA is TGTGCCAGCAGCCTCAGCGGGGGCGGCACTGAAGCTTTCTTT.